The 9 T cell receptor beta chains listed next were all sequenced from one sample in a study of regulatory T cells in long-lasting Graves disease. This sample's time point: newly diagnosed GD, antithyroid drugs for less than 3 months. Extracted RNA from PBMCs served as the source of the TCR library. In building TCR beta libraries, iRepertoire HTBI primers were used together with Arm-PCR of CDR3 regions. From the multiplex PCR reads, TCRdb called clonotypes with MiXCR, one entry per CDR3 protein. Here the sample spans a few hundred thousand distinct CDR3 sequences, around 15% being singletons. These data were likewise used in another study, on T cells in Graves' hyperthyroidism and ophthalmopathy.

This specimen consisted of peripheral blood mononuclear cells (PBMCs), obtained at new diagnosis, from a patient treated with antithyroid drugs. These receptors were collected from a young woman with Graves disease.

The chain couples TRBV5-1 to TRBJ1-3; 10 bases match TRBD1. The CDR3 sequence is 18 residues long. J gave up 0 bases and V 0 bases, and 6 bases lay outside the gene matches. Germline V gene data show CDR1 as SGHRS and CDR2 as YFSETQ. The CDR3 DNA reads TGCGCCAGCAGCTTGGGGGGACAGGGGATGAGCTCTGGAAACACCATATATTTT. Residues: CASSLGGQGMSSGNTIYF.

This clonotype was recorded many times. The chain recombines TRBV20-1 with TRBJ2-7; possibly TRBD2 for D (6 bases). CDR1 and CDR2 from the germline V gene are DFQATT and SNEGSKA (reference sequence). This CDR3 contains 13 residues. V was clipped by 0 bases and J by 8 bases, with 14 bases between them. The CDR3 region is CSARDGTREQQYF. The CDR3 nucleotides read TGCAGTGCTAGAGATGGTACGCGGGAACAGCAGTACTTC.

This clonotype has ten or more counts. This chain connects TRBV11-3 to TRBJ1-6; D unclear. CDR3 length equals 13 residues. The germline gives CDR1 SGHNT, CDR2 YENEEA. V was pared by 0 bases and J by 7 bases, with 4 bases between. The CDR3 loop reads CASSLDRNSPLHF. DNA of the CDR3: TGTGCCAGCAGCTTAGACAGAAATTCACCCCTCCACTTT.

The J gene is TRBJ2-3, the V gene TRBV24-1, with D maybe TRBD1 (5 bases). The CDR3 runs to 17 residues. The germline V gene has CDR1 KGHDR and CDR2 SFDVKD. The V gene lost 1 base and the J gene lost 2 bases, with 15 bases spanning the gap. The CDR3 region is CATSDLQEKGLTDTQYF. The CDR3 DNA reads TGTGCCACCAGTGATTTACAGGAAAAGGGGCTCACAGATACGCAGTATTTT.

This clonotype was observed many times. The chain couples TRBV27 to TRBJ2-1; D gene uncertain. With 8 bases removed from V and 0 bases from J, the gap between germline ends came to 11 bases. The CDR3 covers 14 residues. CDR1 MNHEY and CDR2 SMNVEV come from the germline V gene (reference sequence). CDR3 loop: CASGGSSSYNEQFF. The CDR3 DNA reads TGTGCCAGCGGCGGTAGTAGCTCCTACAATGAGCAGTTCTTC.

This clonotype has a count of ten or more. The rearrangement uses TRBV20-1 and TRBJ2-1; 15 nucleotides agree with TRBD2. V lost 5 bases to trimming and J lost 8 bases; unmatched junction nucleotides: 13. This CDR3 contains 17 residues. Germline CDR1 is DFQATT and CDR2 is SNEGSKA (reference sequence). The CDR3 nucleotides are TGCAGTGCTGCGACCGGGACTAGCGGGAGGAAGTCCGATGAGCAGTTCTTC. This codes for CSAATGTSGRKSDEQFF.

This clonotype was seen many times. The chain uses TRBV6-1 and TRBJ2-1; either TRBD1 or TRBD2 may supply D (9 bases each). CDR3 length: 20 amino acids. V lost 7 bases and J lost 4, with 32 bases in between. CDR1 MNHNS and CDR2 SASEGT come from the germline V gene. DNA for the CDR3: TGTGCCAGCAAGCCGCCACAGGGGGCGTTTAGGCGGGAGGGGTACAATGAGCAGTTCTTC. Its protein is CASKPPQGAFRREGYNEQFF.

Here the CDR3 reads CASSQDGGTRGDTQYF. The CDR3 nucleotides read TGCGCCAGCAGCCAAGATGGAGGGACTAGAGGGGATACGCAGTATTTT. V is TRBV4-1 and J is TRBJ2-3, with 8 bases fitting TRBD2. Germline CDR1 MGHRA, CDR2 YSYEKL. The CDR3 spans 16 residues. The V segment lost 0 bases and the J segment 6 bases; nucleotides outside the gene matches: 8.

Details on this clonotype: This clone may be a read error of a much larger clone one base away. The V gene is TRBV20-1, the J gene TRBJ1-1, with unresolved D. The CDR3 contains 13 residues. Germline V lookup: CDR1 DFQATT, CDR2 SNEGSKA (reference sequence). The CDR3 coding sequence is TGCAGTGCCTTTTCAGCGGCAAACACTGAAGCTCTCTTT. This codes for CSAFSAANTEALF.